A selection of T cell receptor beta chains follows, all from one sample in a study of T cells after posttransplantation cyclophosphamide. Only in-frame clones appear in the TCRdb table, and some are missing; sequencing was by immunoSEQ multiplex PCR. The sample consists of about 10,000 clones, roughly 87% of them appearing once. Specimen: memory CD4+ T cells sorted from PBMCs. The source is a woman aged 55 to 70 in good health, CMV-negative, and a related stem cell transplant donor. Both conserved end residues are part of each CDR3. Each record gives: CDR3 protein, V gene, J gene.

cdr3_aa: CASRRRGNQPQHF; v_call: TRBV28; j_call: TRBJ1-5
cdr3_aa: CAISESRTGNEKLFF; v_call: TRBV10-3; j_call: TRBJ1-4
cdr3_aa: CASGRGRKWNNEQFF; v_call: TRBV9; j_call: TRBJ2-1
cdr3_aa: CASSYGSREGGETQYF; v_call: TRBV6-5; j_call: TRBJ2-5
cdr3_aa: CASSQQLHPSSWNEQFF; v_call: TRBV4-2; j_call: TRBJ2-1
cdr3_aa: CASSISASGSNEQFF; v_call: TRBV19; j_call: TRBJ2-1
cdr3_aa: CASSDNRNTEAFF; v_call: TRBV28; j_call: TRBJ1-1
cdr3_aa: CASSLGLGMGHEQFF; v_call: TRBV5-1; j_call: TRBJ2-1
cdr3_aa: CASSLTTSGRGETQYF; v_call: TRBV11-1; j_call: TRBJ2-5
cdr3_aa: CASSPDRSINEQFF; v_call: TRBV2; j_call: TRBJ2-1
cdr3_aa: CASSPGTGGYQETQYF; v_call: TRBV5-1; j_call: TRBJ2-5
cdr3_aa: CASSYLGGGTKNIQYF; v_call: TRBV6-5; j_call: TRBJ2-4